This TCR beta chain was observed in a study of T cell responses to AZD1222 COVID-19 vaccine. Study findings and constraints: Following two doses of AZD1222, Spike-specific TCR breadth and depth rose. Mapped onto spike, vaccine-associated CD4 TCRs spanned it and were dominant at 160-218 and 743-854. Regions left unmutated in variants are reportedly the target of nearly half of spike-specific TCRs. Baseline seropositives among AZD1222 recipients totaled only 5 to 7.

V was clipped by 0 bases and J by 7 bases, with 11 bases between them. Germline CDR1 SGHRS, CDR2 YFSETQ. CDR3 length equals 15 residues. With respect to this clone: Antigen unknown.

Using immunoSEQ multiplex PCR, the repertoire was profiled, and TCRdb retains in-frame clones only, with some absent. This repertoire includes 150,000 or so clones. The source material was peripheral blood. The chain is built from TRBV5-1 and TRBJ1-6; the D is unclear. This clonotype originated in an adult in good health. CDR3 in amino acids: CASSLGTDGNSPLHF. Written as DNA, the CDR3 is TGCGCCAGCAGCTTGGGGACGGATGGAAATTCACCCCTCCACTTT. Full variable domain (missing parts from reference TRBV5-1 and TRBJ1-6): KAGVTQTPRYLIKTRGQQVTLSCSPISGHRSVSWYQQTPGQGLQFLFEYFSETQRNKGNFPGRFSGRQFSNSRSEMNVSTLELGDSALYLCASSLGTDGNSPLHFGNGTRLTVT.